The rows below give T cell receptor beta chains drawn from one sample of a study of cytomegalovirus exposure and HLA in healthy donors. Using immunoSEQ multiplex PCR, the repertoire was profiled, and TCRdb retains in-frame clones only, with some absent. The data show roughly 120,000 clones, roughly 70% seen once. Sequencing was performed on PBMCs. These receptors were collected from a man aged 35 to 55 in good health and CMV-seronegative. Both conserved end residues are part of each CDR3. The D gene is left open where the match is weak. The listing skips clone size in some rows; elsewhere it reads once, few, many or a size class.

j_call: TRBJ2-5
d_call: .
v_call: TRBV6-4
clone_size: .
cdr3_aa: CAIPYPVETQYF
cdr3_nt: TGTGCCATCCCCTATCCCGTGGAGACCCAGTACTTC

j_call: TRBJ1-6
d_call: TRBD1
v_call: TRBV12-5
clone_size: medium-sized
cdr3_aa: CASGPGEGAFPPLHF
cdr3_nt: TGTGCTAGTGGTCCGGGAGAGGGGGCGTTCCCACCCCTCCACTTT

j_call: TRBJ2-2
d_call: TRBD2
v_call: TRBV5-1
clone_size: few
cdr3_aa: CASSLTAGGPSTGELFF
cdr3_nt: TGCGCCAGCAGCTTAACGGCGGGGGGGCCTAGCACCGGGGAGCTGTTTTTT

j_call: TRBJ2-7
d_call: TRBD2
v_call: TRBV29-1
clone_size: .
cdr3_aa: CSGGTSGRYEQYF
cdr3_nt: TGCAGCGGGGGGACTAGCGGGAGATACGAGCAGTACTTC

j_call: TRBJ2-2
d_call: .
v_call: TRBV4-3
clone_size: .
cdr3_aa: CASSQGGLSGFGELFF
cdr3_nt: TGCGCCAGCAGCCAAGGAGGTCTTTCGGGGTTCGGGGAGCTGTTTTTT

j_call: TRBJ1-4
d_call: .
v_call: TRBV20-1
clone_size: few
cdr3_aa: CSAHRSEKLFF
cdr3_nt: TGCAGTGCTCATCGTAGTGAAAAACTGTTTTTT

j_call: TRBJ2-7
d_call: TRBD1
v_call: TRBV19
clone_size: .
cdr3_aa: CASTPPLGTGQHEQYF
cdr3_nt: TGTGCCAGTACTCCGCCGTTGGGGACAGGGCAACACGAGCAGTACTTC

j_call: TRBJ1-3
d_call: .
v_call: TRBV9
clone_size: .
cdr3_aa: CASSVASSGNTIYF
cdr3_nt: TGTGCCAGCAGCGTAGCTAGCTCTGGAAACACCATATATTTT

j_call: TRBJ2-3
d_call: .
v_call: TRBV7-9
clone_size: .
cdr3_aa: CASGEVDTQYF
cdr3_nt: TGTGCCAGCGGGGAGGTAGATACGCAGTATTTT

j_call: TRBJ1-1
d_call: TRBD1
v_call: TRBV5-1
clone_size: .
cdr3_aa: CASSLPGQGNTEAFF
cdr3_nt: TGCGCCAGCAGCTTGCCGGGACAGGGAAACACTGAAGCTTTCTTT

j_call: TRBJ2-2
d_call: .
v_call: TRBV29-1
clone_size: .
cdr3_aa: CSVEQGSRGVTGELFF
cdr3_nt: TGCAGCGTTGAACAGGGGTCGAGGGGAGTTACCGGGGAGCTGTTTTTT

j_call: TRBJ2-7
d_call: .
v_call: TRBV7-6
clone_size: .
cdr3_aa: CASSPGMQRGQGEQYF
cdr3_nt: TGTGCCAGCAGCCCTGGAATGCAGCGGGGACAAGGGGAGCAGTACTTC

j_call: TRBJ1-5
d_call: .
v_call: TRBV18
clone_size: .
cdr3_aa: CASSPTGIDQPQHF
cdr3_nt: TGTGCCAGCTCACCAACAGGGATAGATCAGCCCCAGCATTTT

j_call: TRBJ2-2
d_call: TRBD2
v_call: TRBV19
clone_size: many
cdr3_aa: CASRELAGDTGELFF
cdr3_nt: TGTGCCAGTAGGGAACTAGCGGGGGACACCGGGGAGCTGTTTTTT

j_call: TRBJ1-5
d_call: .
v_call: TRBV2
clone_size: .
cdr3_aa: CASSQGSDSNQPQHF
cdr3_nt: TGTGCCAGCAGCCAGGGTTCTGATAGCAATCAGCCCCAGCATTTT

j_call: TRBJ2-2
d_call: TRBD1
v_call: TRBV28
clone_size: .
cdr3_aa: CASSLPGGPAGELFF
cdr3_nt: TGTGCCAGCAGTTTACCAGGGGGCCCAGCCGGGGAGCTGTTTTTT

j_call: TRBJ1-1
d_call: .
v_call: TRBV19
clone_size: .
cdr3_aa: CASSRTWNTEAFF
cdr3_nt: TGTGCCAGTAGCCGGACATGGAACACTGAAGCTTTCTTT

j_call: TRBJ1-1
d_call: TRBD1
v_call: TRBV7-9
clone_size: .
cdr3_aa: CASSVDRGRPEAFF
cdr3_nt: TGTGCCAGCAGCGTTGACAGGGGGCGGCCTGAAGCTTTCTTT

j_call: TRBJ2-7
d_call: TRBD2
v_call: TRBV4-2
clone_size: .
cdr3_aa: CASSQAISGGGATYEQYF
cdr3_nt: TGTGCCAGCAGCCAAGCCATTTCCGGCGGGGGGGCAACCTACGAGCAGTACTTC

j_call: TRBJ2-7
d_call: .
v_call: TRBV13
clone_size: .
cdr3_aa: CASTPPSSYEQYF
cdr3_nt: TGTGCCAGCACCCCCCCGAGCTCCTACGAGCAGTACTTC

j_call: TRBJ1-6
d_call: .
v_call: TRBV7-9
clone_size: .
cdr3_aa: CASSWSSVETLHF
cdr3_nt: TGTGCCAGCAGCTGGTCGTCGGTTGAAACCCTCCACTTT

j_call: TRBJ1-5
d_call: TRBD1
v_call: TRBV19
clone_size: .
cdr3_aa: CASRTRDRAGSNQPQHF
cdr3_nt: TGTGCCAGTCGAACAAGAGACAGGGCCGGGAGCAATCAGCCCCAGCATTTT

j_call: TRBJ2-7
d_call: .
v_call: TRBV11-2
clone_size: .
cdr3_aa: CASSSIDTSYEQYF
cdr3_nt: TGTGCCAGCAGCTCGATTGATACTTCCTACGAGCAGTACTTC

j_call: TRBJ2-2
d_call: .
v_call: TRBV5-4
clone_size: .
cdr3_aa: CASSLGGRGTGELFF
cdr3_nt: TGTGCCAGCAGCTTGGGCGGGCGAGGCACCGGGGAGCTGTTTTTT

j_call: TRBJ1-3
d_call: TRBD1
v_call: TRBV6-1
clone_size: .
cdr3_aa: CASTPTGRSGNTIYF
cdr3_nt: TGTGCCAGCACCCCGACAGGGAGAAGTGGAAACACCATATATTTT

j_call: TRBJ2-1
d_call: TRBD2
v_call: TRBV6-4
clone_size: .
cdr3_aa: CASSEGSGASSEQFF
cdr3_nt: TGTGCCAGCAGTGAGGGTAGCGGGGCATCCAGTGAGCAGTTCTTC

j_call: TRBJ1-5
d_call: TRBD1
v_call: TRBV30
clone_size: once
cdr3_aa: CACRQGFNQPQHF
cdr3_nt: TGTGCCTGTAGACAGGGGTTCAATCAGCCCCAGCATTTT

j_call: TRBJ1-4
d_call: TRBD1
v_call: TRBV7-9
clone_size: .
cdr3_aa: CASSLERQGNEKLFF
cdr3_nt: TGTGCCAGCAGCTTAGAACGACAGGGTAATGAAAAACTGTTTTTT

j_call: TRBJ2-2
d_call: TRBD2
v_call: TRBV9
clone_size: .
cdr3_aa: CASSVTSGSTGELFF
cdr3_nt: TGTGCCAGCAGCGTAACTAGCGGGAGCACCGGGGAGCTGTTTTTT

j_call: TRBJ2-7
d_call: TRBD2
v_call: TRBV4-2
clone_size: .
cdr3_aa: CASSPRLATEQYF
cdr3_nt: TGTGCCAGCAGCCCCAGACTAGCTACCGAGCAGTACTTC

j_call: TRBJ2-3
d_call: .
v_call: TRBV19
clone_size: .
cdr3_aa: CASSVQGGTNSDTQYF
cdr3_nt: TGTGCCAGTAGTGTACAGGGAGGGACGAACTCAGATACGCAGTATTTT

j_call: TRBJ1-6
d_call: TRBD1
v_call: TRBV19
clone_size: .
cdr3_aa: CASSIFGTGGNSPLHF
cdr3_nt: TGTGCCAGTAGTATCTTCGGGACAGGGGGTAATTCACCCCTCCACTTT

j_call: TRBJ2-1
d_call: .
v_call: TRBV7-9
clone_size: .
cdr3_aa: CASSAWSDNYNEQFF
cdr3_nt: TGTGCCAGCAGCGCCTGGTCGGACAACTACAATGAGCAGTTCTTC

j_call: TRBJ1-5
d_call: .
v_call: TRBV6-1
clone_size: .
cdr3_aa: CASSELDGGQPQHF
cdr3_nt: TGTGCCAGCAGTGAATTGGACGGGGGTCAGCCCCAGCATTTT

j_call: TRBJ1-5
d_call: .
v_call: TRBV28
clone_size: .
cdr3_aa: CASGVRGQPQHF
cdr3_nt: TGTGCCAGCGGGGTCCGGGGGCAGCCCCAGCATTTT

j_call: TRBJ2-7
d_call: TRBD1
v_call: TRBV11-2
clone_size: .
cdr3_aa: CASSSLQGALDEQYF
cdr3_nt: TGTGCCAGCAGCTCCTTACAGGGGGCGTTGGACGAGCAGTACTTC

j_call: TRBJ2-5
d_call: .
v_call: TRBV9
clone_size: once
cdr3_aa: CASRGAGETQYF
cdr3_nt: TGTGCCAGCAGGGGGGCTGGGGAGACCCAGTACTTC

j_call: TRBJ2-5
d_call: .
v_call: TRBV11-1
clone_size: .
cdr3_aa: CASSSVGGGLKQETQYF
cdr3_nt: TGTGCCAGCAGCTCCGTGGGTGGGGGACTGAAGCAAGAGACCCAGTACTTC

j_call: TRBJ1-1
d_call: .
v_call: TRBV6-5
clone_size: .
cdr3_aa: CASGRDTEAFF
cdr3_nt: TGTGCCAGCGGGAGGGATACTGAAGCTTTCTTT

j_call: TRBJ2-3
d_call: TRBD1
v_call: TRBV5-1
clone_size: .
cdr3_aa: CASARGGQGADTQYF
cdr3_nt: TGCGCCAGTGCCCGCGGTGGACAGGGTGCAGATACGCAGTATTTT

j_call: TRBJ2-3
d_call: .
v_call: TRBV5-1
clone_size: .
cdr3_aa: CASREGVTDTQYF
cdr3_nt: TGCGCCAGCCGCGAGGGAGTCACAGATACGCAGTATTTT

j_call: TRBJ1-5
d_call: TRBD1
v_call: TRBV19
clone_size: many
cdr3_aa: CASSGGQGQPQHF
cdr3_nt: TGTGCCAGTAGCGGGGGACAGGGACAGCCCCAGCATTTT

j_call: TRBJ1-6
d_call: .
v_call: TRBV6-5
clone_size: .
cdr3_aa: CASSGGSTTSPLHF
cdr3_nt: TGTGCCAGCAGTGGGGGGTCCACAACTTCACCCCTCCACTTT

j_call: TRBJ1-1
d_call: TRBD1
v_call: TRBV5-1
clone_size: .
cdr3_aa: CASSRSGTGNLNTEAFF
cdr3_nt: TGCGCCAGCAGCCGCTCGGGGACAGGGAATTTGAACACTGAAGCTTTCTTT

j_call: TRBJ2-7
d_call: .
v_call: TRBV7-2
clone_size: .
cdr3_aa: CASSLAHMREQYF
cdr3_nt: TGTGCCAGCAGCCTCGCCCATATGAGAGAGCAGTACTTC

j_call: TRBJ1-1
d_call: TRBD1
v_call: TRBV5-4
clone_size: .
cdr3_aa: CASSPTGGKNTEAFF
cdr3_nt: TGTGCCAGCAGTCCGACAGGGGGCAAGAACACTGAAGCTTTCTTT